Listed below are T cell receptor beta chains from one sample, sequenced in a study of OX40 agonist ivuxolimab in advanced cancers. Clones were sequenced by immunoSEQ multiplex PCR, and TCRdb holds only the in-frame ones, with some missing. The profile covers approximately 30,000 clones, with about 90% appearing a single time and 30% to 40% taken by the ten largest. The sample here was CD4+ or CD8+ T cells sorted from blood, taken in a trial of the OX40 agonist ivuxolimab. These TCRs come from an adult with an advanced solid tumor such as melanoma, head and neck, liver or kidney cancer. The CDR3 runs from the conserved cysteine through the conserved F or W. D genes are given only for firm matches. Part of the rows lack a size; the others show once, few, many or a class for expanded clones.

v_call: TRBV28; j_call: TRBJ2-7; d_call: -; clone_size: -; cdr3_nt: TGTGCCAGCAGTATCAACAGGGCACCCTCCTACGAGCAGTACTTC; cdr3_aa: CASSINRAPSYEQYF
v_call: TRBV4-1; j_call: TRBJ1-1; d_call: TRBD1; clone_size: -; cdr3_nt: TGCGCCAGCAGCCACCTGTCGGCGGGACAGGGATACACTGAAGCTTTCTTT; cdr3_aa: CASSHLSAGQGYTEAFF
v_call: TRBV6-5; j_call: TRBJ2-7; d_call: -; clone_size: once; cdr3_nt: TGTGCCAGCAGTTACGTGGGACCCAGGGAGCAGTACTTC; cdr3_aa: CASSYVGPREQYF
v_call: TRBV18; j_call: TRBJ2-1; d_call: -; clone_size: once; cdr3_nt: TGTGCCAGCTCACCTGGATACAGGGACTACAATGAGCAGTTCTTC; cdr3_aa: CASSPGYRDYNEQFF
v_call: TRBV6-5; j_call: TRBJ1-4; d_call: TRBD1; clone_size: -; cdr3_nt: TGTGCCAGCAGTTGGGACAGGGGTACGACTAATGAAAAACTGTTTTTT; cdr3_aa: CASSWDRGTTNEKLFF
v_call: TRBV29-1; j_call: TRBJ1-1; d_call: -; clone_size: once; cdr3_nt: TGCAGCGTTGAAGGCGGACCTGAAGCTTTCTTT; cdr3_aa: CSVEGGPEAFF
v_call: TRBV29-1; j_call: TRBJ2-1; d_call: -; clone_size: -; cdr3_nt: TGCAGCGTTGCTCCCGCGAGCTCCTACAATGAGCAGTTCTTC; cdr3_aa: CSVAPASSYNEQFF
v_call: TRBV27; j_call: TRBJ1-2; d_call: -; clone_size: -; cdr3_nt: TGTGCCAGCAGTTTAAGCAGTGGTGGCTATGGCTACACCTTC; cdr3_aa: CASSLSSGGYGYTF
v_call: TRBV5-1; j_call: TRBJ2-1; d_call: TRBD2; clone_size: -; cdr3_nt: TGCGCCAGCAGCTCGGGACTAGCGGCTCTCTCCTCTGACAATGAGCAGTTCTTC; cdr3_aa: CASSSGLAALSSDNEQFF
v_call: TRBV14; j_call: TRBJ2-7; d_call: TRBD2; clone_size: -; cdr3_nt: TGTGCCAGCAGACGGACTAGCGGACCCTCCTACGAGCAGTACTTC; cdr3_aa: CASRRTSGPSYEQYF
v_call: TRBV4-3; j_call: TRBJ2-7; d_call: TRBD2; clone_size: -; cdr3_nt: TGCGCCAGCAGCCAAGAAGGGGGACTAGCGGGAGGCGAGCAGTACTTC; cdr3_aa: CASSQEGGLAGGEQYF
v_call: TRBV19; j_call: TRBJ2-7; d_call: TRBD1; clone_size: once; cdr3_nt: TGTGCCAGTAGTACCCGACAGGGAGTAAAGCCCTACGAGCAGTACTTC; cdr3_aa: CASSTRQGVKPYEQYF
v_call: TRBV5-4; j_call: TRBJ1-1; d_call: -; clone_size: -; cdr3_nt: TGTGCCAGCAGCGCCCTGGTGGGGAGTGGAGAAGCTTTCTTT; cdr3_aa: CASSALVGSGEAFF
v_call: TRBV10-1; j_call: TRBJ1-2; d_call: TRBD1; clone_size: -; cdr3_nt: TGCGCCAGCAGTGATACCACTCGACGCCGGGACAGGGTCCCTTCTAACTATGGCTACACCTTC; cdr3_aa: CASSDTTRRRDRVPSNYGYTF
v_call: TRBV6-5; j_call: TRBJ1-5; d_call: -; clone_size: few; cdr3_nt: TGTGCCAGCAGTTACACCGGACAGTATGATCAGCCCCAGCATTTT; cdr3_aa: CASSYTGQYDQPQHF
v_call: TRBV9; j_call: TRBJ2-6; d_call: TRBD2; clone_size: -; cdr3_nt: TGTGCCAGCAGCGTAGGGGGGGAGGGCCCCTCTGGGGCCAACGTCCTGACTTTC; cdr3_aa: CASSVGGEGPSGANVLTF
v_call: TRBV10-3; j_call: TRBJ2-7; d_call: -; clone_size: many; cdr3_nt: TGTGCCATCAGGACGCTCCAGGGTCCCCTCTACGAGCAGTACTTC; cdr3_aa: CAIRTLQGPLYEQYF
v_call: TRBV27; j_call: TRBJ2-7; d_call: TRBD2; clone_size: medium-sized; cdr3_nt: TGTGCCAGCGGAGCGGGATCCTACGAGCAGTACTTC; cdr3_aa: CASGAGSYEQYF
v_call: TRBV27; j_call: TRBJ2-1; d_call: TRBD2; clone_size: -; cdr3_nt: TGTGCCAGCAGTTTCGGGACTAGCGGGCTTAATGAGCAGTTCTTC; cdr3_aa: CASSFGTSGLNEQFF
v_call: TRBV28; j_call: TRBJ2-1; d_call: TRBD2; clone_size: -; cdr3_nt: TGTGCCAGCAGTTTGGGACTAGCTATCTACAATGAGCAGTTCTTC; cdr3_aa: CASSLGLAIYNEQFF
v_call: TRBV19; j_call: TRBJ2-7; d_call: -; clone_size: -; cdr3_nt: TGTGCCAGTAGTATAGATCCCGTCTCCTACGAGCAGTACTTC; cdr3_aa: CASSIDPVSYEQYF
v_call: TRBV27; j_call: TRBJ1-5; d_call: TRBD1; clone_size: few; cdr3_nt: TGTGCCAGCGGAAAGAGGGGGCTACGGCCCCAGCATTTT; cdr3_aa: CASGKRGLRPQHF
v_call: TRBV4-3; j_call: TRBJ2-3; d_call: TRBD1; clone_size: -; cdr3_nt: TGCGCCAGCAGCCAGGCAGGGGGCAGTAGCACAGATACGCAGTATTTT; cdr3_aa: CASSQAGGSSTDTQYF
v_call: TRBV15; j_call: TRBJ2-6; d_call: -; clone_size: -; cdr3_nt: TGTGCCACCTACTCTGGGGCCAACGTCCTGACTTTC; cdr3_aa: CATYSGANVLTF
v_call: TRBV30; j_call: TRBJ2-1; d_call: -; clone_size: -; cdr3_nt: TGTGCCTGGAGCCTCACTTGGAACAATGAGCAGTTCTTC; cdr3_aa: CAWSLTWNNEQFF
v_call: TRBV28; j_call: TRBJ2-7; d_call: -; clone_size: -; cdr3_nt: TGTGCCAGCAGTTTATCCCGGGACTCGGACTACGAGCAGTACTTC; cdr3_aa: CASSLSRDSDYEQYF
v_call: TRBV5-5; j_call: TRBJ2-7; d_call: TRBD1; clone_size: -; cdr3_nt: TGTGCCAGCAGCAAGGACAGGGTAGCGTACGAGCAGTACTTC; cdr3_aa: CASSKDRVAYEQYF
v_call: TRBV10-2; j_call: TRBJ2-7; d_call: -; clone_size: once; cdr3_nt: TGCGCCAGCAGTGAAAACAGGGTCTACGAGCAGTACTTC; cdr3_aa: CASSENRVYEQYF
v_call: TRBV4-3; j_call: TRBJ1-5; d_call: -; clone_size: -; cdr3_nt: TGCGCCAGCAGCCAAGAGTTCATCCGGGTGGAAGGAGGGGCGTCGGGCAATCAGCCCCAGCATTTT; cdr3_aa: CASSQEFIRVEGGASGNQPQHF
v_call: TRBV9; j_call: TRBJ2-7; d_call: TRBD1; clone_size: -; cdr3_nt: TGTGCCAGCAGCCTAGGGACAGATTACGAGCAGTACTTC; cdr3_aa: CASSLGTDYEQYF
v_call: TRBV9; j_call: TRBJ2-7; d_call: -; clone_size: -; cdr3_nt: TGTGCCAGCAGCGGGACCGATTACGAGCAGTACTTC; cdr3_aa: CASSGTDYEQYF
v_call: TRBV5-6; j_call: TRBJ2-2; d_call: -; clone_size: -; cdr3_nt: TGTGCCAGCAGCTTGGCTCGGCAGAACACCGGGGAGCTGTTTTTT; cdr3_aa: CASSLARQNTGELFF
v_call: TRBV7-6; j_call: TRBJ2-2; d_call: -; clone_size: -; cdr3_nt: TGTGCCAGCAGCTCCCGGGTCCCTGGCGGGGAGCTGTTTTTT; cdr3_aa: CASSSRVPGGELFF
v_call: TRBV11-1; j_call: TRBJ2-2; d_call: -; clone_size: -; cdr3_nt: TGTGCCAGCAGCCCCCGTATTGATAGCGCCCAGTGGAACACCGGGGAGCTGTTTTTT; cdr3_aa: CASSPRIDSAQWNTGELFF
v_call: TRBV27; j_call: TRBJ1-2; d_call: TRBD1; clone_size: -; cdr3_nt: TGTGCCAGCAGTTACTTATGGACAGGGGAGGGCTACACCTTC; cdr3_aa: CASSYLWTGEGYTF
v_call: TRBV6-5; j_call: TRBJ2-5; d_call: TRBD1; clone_size: -; cdr3_nt: TGTGCCAGCAGTTACGTGGGACAGGGGGAGACCCAGTACTTC; cdr3_aa: CASSYVGQGETQYF
v_call: TRBV7-6; j_call: TRBJ2-2; d_call: -; clone_size: -; cdr3_nt: TGTGCCAGCAGCACCAGGGGGAGGCCAAACACCGGGGAGCTGTTTTTT; cdr3_aa: CASSTRGRPNTGELFF
v_call: TRBV28; j_call: TRBJ2-5; d_call: TRBD2; clone_size: -; cdr3_nt: TGTGCCAGCAGTTTTAGAGTAGCGGGACAAGAGACCCAGTACTTC; cdr3_aa: CASSFRVAGQETQYF
v_call: TRBV9; j_call: TRBJ2-7; d_call: -; clone_size: -; cdr3_nt: TGTGCCAGCAGCTTGAATTCAAACTACGAGCAGTACTTC; cdr3_aa: CASSLNSNYEQYF
v_call: TRBV9; j_call: TRBJ2-2; d_call: TRBD2; clone_size: -; cdr3_nt: TGTGCCGGCTCGATCGGCGGGACTAGCGATTTCGGGGAGCTGTTTTTT; cdr3_aa: CAGSIGGTSDFGELFF
v_call: TRBV7-9; j_call: TRBJ2-7; d_call: -; clone_size: once; cdr3_nt: TGTGCCAGCAGCTGGGACCGGGAGCTCCCCGAGCAGTACTTC; cdr3_aa: CASSWDRELPEQYF
v_call: TRBV6-6; j_call: TRBJ1-3; d_call: -; clone_size: -; cdr3_nt: TGTGCCAGCAGATCGCGCAGGGTATCTGGAAACACCATATATTTT; cdr3_aa: CASRSRRVSGNTIYF
v_call: TRBV5-6; j_call: TRBJ2-6; d_call: TRBD1; clone_size: -; cdr3_nt: TGTGCCAGTTTACGACAGGGCTATTTCACCTCTGGGGCCAACGTCCTGACTTTC; cdr3_aa: CASLRQGYFTSGANVLTF
v_call: TRBV19; j_call: TRBJ2-1; d_call: TRBD2; clone_size: -; cdr3_nt: TGTGCCAGTAGTATTCGCCCCTCAGCGGGAGGTCGAAAGAGGGGTGAGCAGTTCTTC; cdr3_aa: CASSIRPSAGGRKRGEQFF
v_call: TRBV7-9; j_call: TRBJ2-7; d_call: -; clone_size: -; cdr3_nt: TGTGCCAGCAGCCGTGGGACCTACGAGCAGTACTTC; cdr3_aa: CASSRGTYEQYF
v_call: TRBV28; j_call: TRBJ2-2; d_call: -; clone_size: -; cdr3_nt: TGTGCCAGCAGTTACAGGACCCTTACCACCGGGGAGCTGTTTTTT; cdr3_aa: CASSYRTLTTGELFF
v_call: TRBV7-9; j_call: TRBJ1-1; d_call: -; clone_size: few; cdr3_nt: TGTGCCAGCAGCACGCTGACAGGCAACACTGAAGCTTTCTTT; cdr3_aa: CASSTLTGNTEAFF
v_call: TRBV7-7; j_call: TRBJ1-5; d_call: -; clone_size: -; cdr3_nt: TGTGCCAGCAGCTTAGCGGAGGGCCAGCCCCAGCATTTT; cdr3_aa: CASSLAEGQPQHF
v_call: TRBV6-5; j_call: TRBJ2-7; d_call: -; clone_size: -; cdr3_nt: TGTGCCAGCAGTTACTTTCGGCCACCCAGGGCTTACGAGCAGTACTTC; cdr3_aa: CASSYFRPPRAYEQYF
v_call: TRBV10-3; j_call: TRBJ2-1; d_call: -; clone_size: -; cdr3_nt: TGTGCCATCAGAATCGGGGATGAGCAGTTCTTC; cdr3_aa: CAIRIGDEQFF
v_call: TRBV4-3; j_call: TRBJ2-7; d_call: -; clone_size: -; cdr3_nt: TGCGCCAGCAGCCTATGCGGACTTTCGTTCTACGAGCAGTACTTC; cdr3_aa: CASSLCGLSFYEQYF
v_call: TRBV4-3; j_call: TRBJ1-1; d_call: -; clone_size: -; cdr3_nt: TGCGCCAGCAGCCAAGCTCGGGCCCAGCTTACTGAAGCTTTCTTT; cdr3_aa: CASSQARAQLTEAFF
v_call: TRBV2; j_call: TRBJ2-2; d_call: -; clone_size: few; cdr3_nt: TGTGCCAGCAGTGAAGTAAGGGGCCCCTTCACCGGGGAGCTGTTTTTT; cdr3_aa: CASSEVRGPFTGELFF
v_call: TRBV7-8; j_call: TRBJ2-2; d_call: TRBD2; clone_size: -; cdr3_nt: TGTGCCAGCAGCTTAGCCGCTCTAGCGGGCAACACCGGGGAGCTGTTTTTT; cdr3_aa: CASSLAALAGNTGELFF